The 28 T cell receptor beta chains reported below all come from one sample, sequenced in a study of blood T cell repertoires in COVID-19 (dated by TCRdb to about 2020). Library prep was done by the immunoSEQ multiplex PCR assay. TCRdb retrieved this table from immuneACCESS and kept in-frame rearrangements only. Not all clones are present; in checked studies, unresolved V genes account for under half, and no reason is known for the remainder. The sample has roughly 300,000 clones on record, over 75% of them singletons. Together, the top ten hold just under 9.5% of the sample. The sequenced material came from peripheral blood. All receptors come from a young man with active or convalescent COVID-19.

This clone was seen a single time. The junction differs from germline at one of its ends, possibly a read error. Written as DNA, the CDR3 is TGTGCCAGCAGCTATGAGGCCCTCTTC. The encoded protein is CASSYEALF. The chain employs TRBV7-9 and TRBJ1-2; the D is unclear. The germline V gene encodes CDR1 SEHNR and CDR2 FQNEAQ (reference sequence). This CDR3 region has 9 residues.

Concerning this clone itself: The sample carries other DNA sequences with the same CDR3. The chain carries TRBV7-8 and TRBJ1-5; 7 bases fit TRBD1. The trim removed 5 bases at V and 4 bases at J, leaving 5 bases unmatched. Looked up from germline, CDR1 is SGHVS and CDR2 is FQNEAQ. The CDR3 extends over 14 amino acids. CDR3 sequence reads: CASSRGGSNQPQHF. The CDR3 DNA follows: TGTGCCAGCAGCCGAGGGGGCAGTAATCAGCCCCAGCATTTT.

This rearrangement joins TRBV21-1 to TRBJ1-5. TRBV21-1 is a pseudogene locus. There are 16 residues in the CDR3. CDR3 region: CASSKSRTESNQPQHF. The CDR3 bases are TGTGCCAGCAGCAAATCCCGGACTGAAAGCAATCAGCCCCAGCATTTT.

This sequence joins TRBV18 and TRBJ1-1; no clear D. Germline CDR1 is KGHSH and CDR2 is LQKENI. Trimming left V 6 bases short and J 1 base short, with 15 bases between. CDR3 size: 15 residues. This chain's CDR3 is CASSPTDQQNTEAFF. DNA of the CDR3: TGTGCCAGCTCCCCTACAGACCAGCAGAACACTGAAGCTTTCTTT.

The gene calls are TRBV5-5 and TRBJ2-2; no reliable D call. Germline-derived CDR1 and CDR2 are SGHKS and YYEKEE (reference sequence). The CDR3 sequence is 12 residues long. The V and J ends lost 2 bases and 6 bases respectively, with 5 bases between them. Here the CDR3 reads CASSFRAGELFF. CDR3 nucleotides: TGTGCCAGCAGCTTTCGGGCCGGGGAGCTGTTTTTT.

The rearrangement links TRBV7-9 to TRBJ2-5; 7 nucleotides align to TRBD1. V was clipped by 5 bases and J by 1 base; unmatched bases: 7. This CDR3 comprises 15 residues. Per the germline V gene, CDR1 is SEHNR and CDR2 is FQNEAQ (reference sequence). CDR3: CASSPRQGSQETQYF. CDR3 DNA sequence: TGTGCCAGCAGCCCTCGACAGGGAAGCCAAGAGACCCAGTACTTC.

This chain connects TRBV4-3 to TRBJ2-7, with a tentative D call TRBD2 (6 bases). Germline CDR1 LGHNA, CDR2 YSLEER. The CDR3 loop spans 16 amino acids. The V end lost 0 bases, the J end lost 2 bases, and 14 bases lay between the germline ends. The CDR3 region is CASSQDYRTTTYEQYF. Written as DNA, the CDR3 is TGCGCCAGCAGCCAAGATTATAGGACTACCACCTACGAGCAGTACTTC.

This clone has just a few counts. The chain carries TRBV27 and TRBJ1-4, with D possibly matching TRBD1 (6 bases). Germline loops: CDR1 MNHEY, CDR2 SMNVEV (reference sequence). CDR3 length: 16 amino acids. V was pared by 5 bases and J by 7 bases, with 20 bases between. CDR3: CASSPRGHRESEKLFF. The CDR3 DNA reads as TGTGCCAGCAGTCCACGGGGCCACAGGGAGAGTGAAAAACTGTTTTTT.

In DNA, the CDR3 is TGTGCCGTGAGCGGGGGGGCGGATACGCAGTATTTT. It specifies CAVSGGADTQYF. The chain is built from TRBV2 and TRBJ2-3; 10 bases are a match to TRBD2. V was pared by 11 bases and J by 6 bases, with 5 bases of the junction left unmatched. Germline V lookup: CDR1 SNHLY, CDR2 FYNNEI. The CDR3 contains 12 residues. Looking up the rest from reference TRBV2 and TRBJ2-3 gives the full variable domain: EPEVTQTPSHQVTQMGQEVILRCVPISNHLYFYWYRQILGQKVEFLVSFYNNEISEKSEIFDDQFSVERPDGSNFTLKIRSTKLEDSAMYFCAVSGGADTQYFGPGTRLTVL.

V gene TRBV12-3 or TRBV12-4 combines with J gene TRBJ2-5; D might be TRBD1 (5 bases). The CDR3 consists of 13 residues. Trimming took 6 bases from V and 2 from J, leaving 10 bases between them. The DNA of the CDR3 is TGTGCCAGCAGACGGACACCTCAAGAGACCCAGTACTTC. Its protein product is CASRRTPQETQYF.

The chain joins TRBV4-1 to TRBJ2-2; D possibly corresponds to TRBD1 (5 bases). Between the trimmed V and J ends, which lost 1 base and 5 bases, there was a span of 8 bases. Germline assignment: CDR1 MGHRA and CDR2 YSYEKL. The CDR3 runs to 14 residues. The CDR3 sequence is CASSQGKGTGELFF. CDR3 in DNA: TGCGCCAGCAGCCAAGGAAAGGGGACCGGGGAGCTGTTTTTT.

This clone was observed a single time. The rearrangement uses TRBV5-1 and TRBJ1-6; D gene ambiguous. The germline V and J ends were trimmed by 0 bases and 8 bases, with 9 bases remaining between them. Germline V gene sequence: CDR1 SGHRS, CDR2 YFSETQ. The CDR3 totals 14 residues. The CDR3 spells CASSLATRYSPLHF. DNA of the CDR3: TGCGCCAGCAGCTTGGCCACCCGGTATTCACCCCTCCACTTT.

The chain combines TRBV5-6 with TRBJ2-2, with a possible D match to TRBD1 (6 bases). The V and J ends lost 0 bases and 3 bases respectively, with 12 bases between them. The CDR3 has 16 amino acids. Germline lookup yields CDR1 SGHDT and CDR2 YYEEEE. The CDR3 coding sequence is TGTGCCAGCAGCTTGGGAGGGGGATTGGACACCGGGGAGCTGTTTTTT. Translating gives CASSLGGGLDTGELFF.

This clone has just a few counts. The CDR3 loop is CATSDTGTDYGYTF. The CDR3 coding sequence is TGTGCCACCAGTGATACCGGGACAGACTATGGCTACACCTTC. The chain has TRBV24-1 and TRBJ1-2, with 7 positions matching TRBD1. The CDR3 has 14 residues. Germline V gene sequence: CDR1 KGHDR, CDR2 SFDVKD. V was pared by 3 bases and J by 3 bases, with 3 bases of the junction left unmatched.

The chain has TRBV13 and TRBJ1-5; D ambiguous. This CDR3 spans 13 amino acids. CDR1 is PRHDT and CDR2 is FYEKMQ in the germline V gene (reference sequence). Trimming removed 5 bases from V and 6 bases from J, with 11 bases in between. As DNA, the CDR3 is TGTGCCAGCAGCCAAGGAAGGAGTCAGCCCCAGCATTTT. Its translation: CASSQGRSQPQHF.

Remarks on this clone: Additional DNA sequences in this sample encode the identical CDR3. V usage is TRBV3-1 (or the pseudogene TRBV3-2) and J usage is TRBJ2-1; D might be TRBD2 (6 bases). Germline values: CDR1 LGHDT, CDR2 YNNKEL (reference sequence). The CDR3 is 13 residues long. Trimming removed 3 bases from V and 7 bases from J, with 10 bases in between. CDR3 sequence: CASSQGGLNEQFF. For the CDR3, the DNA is TGTGCCAGCAGCCAGGGAGGATTGAATGAGCAGTTCTTC.

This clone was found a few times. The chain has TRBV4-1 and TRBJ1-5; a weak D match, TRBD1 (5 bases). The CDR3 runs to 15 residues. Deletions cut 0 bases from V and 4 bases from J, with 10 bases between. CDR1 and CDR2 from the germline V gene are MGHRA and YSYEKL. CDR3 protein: CASSQDSGSNQPQHF. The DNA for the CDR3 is TGCGCCAGCAGCCAAGATTCAGGGTCTAATCAGCCCCAGCATTTT.

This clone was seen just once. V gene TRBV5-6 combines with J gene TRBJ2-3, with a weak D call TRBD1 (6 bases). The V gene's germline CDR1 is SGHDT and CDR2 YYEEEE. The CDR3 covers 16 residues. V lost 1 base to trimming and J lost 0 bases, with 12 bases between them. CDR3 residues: CASSLNRRGSTDTQYF. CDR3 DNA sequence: TGTGCCAGCAGCTTGAACCGCAGGGGAAGCACAGATACGCAGTATTTT.

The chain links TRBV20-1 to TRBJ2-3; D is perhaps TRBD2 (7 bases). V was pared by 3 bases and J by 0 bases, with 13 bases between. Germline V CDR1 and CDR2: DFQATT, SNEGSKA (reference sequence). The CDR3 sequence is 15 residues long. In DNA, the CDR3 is TGCAGTGCTAGTCGCGGGGGCGGAAGCACAGATACGCAGTATTTT. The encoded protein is CSASRGGGSTDTQYF.

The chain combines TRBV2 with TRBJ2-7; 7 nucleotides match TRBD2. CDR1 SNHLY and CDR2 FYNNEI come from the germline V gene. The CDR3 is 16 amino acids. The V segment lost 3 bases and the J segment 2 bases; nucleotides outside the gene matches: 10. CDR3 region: CASSEIDRGDAYEQYF. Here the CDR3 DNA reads TGTGCCAGCAGTGAGATAGACCGGGGGGACGCCTACGAGCAGTACTTC.

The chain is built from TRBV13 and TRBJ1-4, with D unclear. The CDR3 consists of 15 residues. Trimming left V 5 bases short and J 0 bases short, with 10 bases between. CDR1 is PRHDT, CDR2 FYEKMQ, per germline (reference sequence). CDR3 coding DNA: TGTGCCAGCAGCACTAAATCTGCAACTAATGAAAAACTGTTTTTT. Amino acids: CASSTKSATNEKLFF.

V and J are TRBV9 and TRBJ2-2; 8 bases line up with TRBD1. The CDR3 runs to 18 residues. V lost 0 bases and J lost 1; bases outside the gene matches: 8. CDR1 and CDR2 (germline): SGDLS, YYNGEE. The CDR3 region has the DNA TGTGCCAGCAGCGTAGGTCCAACAGGACAGGGGAACACCGGGGAGCTGTTTTTT. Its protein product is CASSVGPTGQGNTGELFF. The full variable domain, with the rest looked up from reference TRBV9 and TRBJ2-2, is DSGVTQTPKHLITATGQRVTLRCSPRSGDLSVYWYQQSLDQGLQFLIQYYNGEERAKGNILERFSAQQFPDLHSELNLSSLELGDSALYFCASSVGPTGQGNTGELFFGEGSRLTVL.

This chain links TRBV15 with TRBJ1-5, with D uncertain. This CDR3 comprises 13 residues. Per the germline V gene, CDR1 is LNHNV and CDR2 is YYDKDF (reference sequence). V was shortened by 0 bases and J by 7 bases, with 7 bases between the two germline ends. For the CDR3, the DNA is TGTGCCACCAGCAGAGACGGGGTACAGCCCCAGCATTTT. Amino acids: CATSRDGVQPQHF.

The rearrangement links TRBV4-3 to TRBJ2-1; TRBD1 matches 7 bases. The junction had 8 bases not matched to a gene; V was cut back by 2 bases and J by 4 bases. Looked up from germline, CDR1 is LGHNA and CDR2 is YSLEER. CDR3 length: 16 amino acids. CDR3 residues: CASSQSRDSLYNEQFF. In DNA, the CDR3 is TGCGCCAGCAGCCAATCCCGGGACAGCCTTTACAATGAGCAGTTCTTC.

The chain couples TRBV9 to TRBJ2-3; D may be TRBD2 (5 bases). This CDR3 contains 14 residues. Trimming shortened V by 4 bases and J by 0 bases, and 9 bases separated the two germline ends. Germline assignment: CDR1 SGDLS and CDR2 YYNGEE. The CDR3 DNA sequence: TGTGCCAGCAGCCTCCGGACTAGCACAGATACGCAGTATTTT. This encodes CASSLRTSTDTQYF.

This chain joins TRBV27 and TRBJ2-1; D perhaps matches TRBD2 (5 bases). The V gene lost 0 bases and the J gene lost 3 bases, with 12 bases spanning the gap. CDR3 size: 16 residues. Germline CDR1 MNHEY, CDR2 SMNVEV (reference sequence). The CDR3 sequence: CASSLSKAGLYNEQFF. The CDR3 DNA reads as TGTGCCAGCAGTTTATCGAAGGCCGGACTCTACAATGAGCAGTTCTTC.

CDR3 DNA: TGTGCCACCAGCGGCCTGGGAGGGACTAGCGGGTCGGTTGAAGGCGGGGAGCTGTTTTTT. The encoded protein is CATSGLGGTSGSVEGGELFF. The chain carries TRBV15 and TRBJ2-2; 12 nucleotides match TRBD2. J gave up 7 bases and V 5 bases, and 20 bases lay outside the gene matches. Per germline, CDR1 LNHNV and CDR2 YYDKDF (reference sequence). The CDR3 contains 20 residues. The full variable domain, in which reference TRBV15 and TRBJ2-2 provide the parts outside the CDR3, is DAMVIQNPRYQVTQFGKPVTLSCSQTLNHNVMYWYQQKSSQAPKLLFHYYDKDFNNEADTPDNFQSRRPNTSFCFLDIRSPGLGDTAMYLCATSGLGGTSGSVEGGELFFGEGSRLTVL.

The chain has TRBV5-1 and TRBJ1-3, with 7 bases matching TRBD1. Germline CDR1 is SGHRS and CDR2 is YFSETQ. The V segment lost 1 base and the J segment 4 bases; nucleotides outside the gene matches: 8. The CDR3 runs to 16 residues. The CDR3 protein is CASSLHDRVLGNTIYF. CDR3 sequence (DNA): TGCGCCAGCAGCTTGCATGACAGGGTCTTGGGAAACACCATATATTTT.